This T cell receptor beta chain appears in the sequencing data of a study of shared clonotypes between healthy human individuals (dated by TCRdb to 2020 to 2021). As for the study more broadly: The cohort comprised a couple of women and a few men aged 18 to 49 years. To increase sequencing depth and limit assay-specific biases, different laboratories used diverse techniques to prepare libraries and sequence TCR repertoires. Each donor's leukapheresis produced roughly between about 0.8 and 10 billion PBMCs. For each donor, CD4 naive and CD4 memory were each given three plates, CD8 naive was given two plates, and CD8 memory was given one plate. To estimate repertoire size and how much clonotype sharing occurs between individuals, the study deeply sequenced the blood TCR repertoires of a handful of healthy adults.

Using the deep immunoSEQ assay, multiplex PCR amplified TCR CDR3 regions from genomic DNA. Extracted genomic DNA from each cell subset was distributed evenly across all wells of several immunoSEQ 96-well plates, and each plate was treated as a replicate. Each replicate PCR for sorted subsets received about 180 ng genomic DNA, equal to tens of thousands of T cell genomes. Purified libraries were measured with a Qubit 3.0 fluorometer, size-checked on a Bioanalyzer 2100, and measured again with the KAPA Library Quantification kit. Each immunoSEQ 96-well plate was sequenced on its own single-read 150-cycle Illumina NextSeq 550 flow cell. In the original analysis: The immunoSEQ output contained only junctional sequences without quality scores, so filtering could not match that applied to full-length reads. To assign V/J genes and CDR3, sequences were annotated using PyIR, a Python wrapper for IgBLAST v1.9, with IMGT germline references. Reads were filtered out if the reads had weak V/J assignments (E-value above 1e-6), no CDR3, stop codons, out-of-frame junctions, or ambiguous translated residues. A V3J clonotype was defined by an identical inferred V gene, J gene, and CDR3 amino acid sequence. The percentage overlap between two repertoires was calculated by dividing the number of shared unique clonotypes by the size of the smaller repertoire. Three approaches were used to assess repertoire richness: RTK rarefaction, the Chao1 estimator, and Recon v2.1 estimates of unobserved clonotypes. OLGA was used to compute generation probabilities for all TCRbeta clonotypes that the gDNA method yielded from a handful of donors. Entries here come from immuneACCESS through TCRdb and include only in-frame sequences with V and J called. Some clones fail to appear in such tables; in the studies checked, an unresolved V gene covers under half of the shortfall, and the cause of the remainder is unknown. D and trimming were read from the DNA, whereas the V and J calls and clone size are those reported in that table. For this sample there are roughly 590,000 clones; around 95% appear just once. The ten largest clones take up about 0.11% of the sample.

CD8 naive samples were obtained by positive selection for CCR7 among CD45RO-negative cells, yielding a CD45RA+CCR7+ population from which TemRA cells were excluded. The donors were healthy, HIV-negative adults who had no recently reported acute infections or vaccinations. Every donor was a Caucasian adult living in Nashville, Tennessee, USA. After blood collection by leukapheresis, PBMCs were isolated using Ficoll-Histopaque density gradient centrifugation and then cryopreserved in the vapor phase of liquid nitrogen. Analytical flow cytometry was used to check the purity and quantity of each magnetically sorted T cell population. Genomic DNA was isolated from every sorted fraction and measured by UV absorbance on a Nanodrop 2000c. CDR1 SQVTM and CDR2 ANQGSEA were looked up in the germline V gene. Including cysteine and phenylalanine, the CDR3 has 15 amino acids. The only DNA kept is the CDR3, 45 bases in frame from the first base. At the junction V is shortened by 2 bases and J by 0 bases, with 14 bases in between.

On the study overall, not on this receptor specifically: When a handful of donors were compared, the shared fraction of clonotypes was roughly 4.8% for naive CD4, 3.5% for naive CD8, roughly 2.3% for memory CD4, and less than 0.45% for memory CD8. Compared with non-shared clonotypes, the clonotypes found in all four sorted-subset donors had higher generation probabilities. Naive subsets generally had larger estimated clonotype richness than memory subsets. Sampling was limited to blood, and TCR repertoires in tissue likely differ from TCR repertoires in blood. Even with the large sequencing depth, rarefaction of the sorted-subset datasets indicated that sequencing was incomplete. The small number of donors limited the genetic and exposure-history diversity represented. Pairwise subsampling led to the expectation that sequencing depth would affect the degree of clonotype sharing among donors.

Comment on this clone: Its recognized antigen is unknown. The sample holds no much larger clone one base away, and base qualities are not on file.

The rearranged segments are TRBV29-1 and TRBJ2-7; TRBD2 is a weak D gene call, 6 bases matching. The sequence came from a woman in her 30s in good health. The source material was naive CD8+ T cells sorted from blood. This sample's cell subset or site label indicates: CD45RA+CCR7+. For the CDR3, the sequence is CSVELRGRDSYEQYF. The DNA sequence is given as TGCAGCGTTGAATTGCGGGGTCGGGACTCCTACGAGCAGTACTTC.